These 17 T cell receptor beta chains came from one sample sequenced in a study of Ad26.COV2.S vaccination and SARS-CoV-2 variants. The treatment was: around 19 received Ad26.COV2.S at low or high dose, single or two shots; about 5 received placebo; per-sample allocation not given. Samples were taken on day 63 after the first vaccine or placebo injection. The repertoire was sequenced with immunoSEQ multiplex PCR; TCRdb's copy has only in-frame clones and lacks some. The sample has roughly 680,000 clones, 80% to 90% seen once. The specimen comprised peripheral blood, sampled in a trial of Ad26.COV2.S vaccine versus placebo. All receptors come from a person between 18 and 60 years old who received the Ad26.COV2.S COVID-19 vaccine or a placebo.

In this sample, this clone turned up once. One junction end does not reproduce the germline sequence, and a read error may be involved. The chain couples TRBV6-6 to TRBJ2-5, with D unresolved. This CDR3 has 13 residues. Germline V gene sequence: CDR1 MNHNY, CDR2 SVGAGI (reference sequence). The CDR3 DNA reads TGTGCCAACAGTTTTTCCTTCAGGGAGACCCAGTACTTC. Translating it yields CANSFSFRETQYF.

This rearrangement joins TRBV5-4 to TRBJ2-7; 8 bases fit TRBD2. V shed 0 bases, J shed 3 bases, and the junction held 5 bases outside the gene matches. The CDR3 sequence is 15 residues long. Looked up from germline, CDR1 is SGHNT and CDR2 is YYREEE (reference sequence). CDR3 residues: CASSLDLAGIYEQYF. The CDR3 bases are TGTGCCAGCAGCTTGGATCTAGCGGGCATCTACGAGCAGTACTTC. The complete variable domain, with remaining parts taken from reference TRBV5-4 and TRBJ2-7, reads ETGVTQSPTHLIKTRGQQVTLRCSSQSGHNTVSWYQQALGQGPQFIFQYYREEENGRGNFPPRFSGLQFPNYSSELNVNALELDDSALYLCASSLDLAGIYEQYFGPGTRLTVT.

CDR3 protein: CASSLPAVNYGYTF. The CDR3 nucleotides read TGTGCCAGCAGCTTACCCGCGGTTAACTATGGCTACACCTTC. The V call is TRBV5-6, the J call TRBJ1-2, with unresolved D. V dropped 2 bases and J dropped 1 base, with 9 bases sitting between them. The germline CDR1 and CDR2 sequences are SGHDT and YYEEEE. CDR3 length: 14 residues.

CDR3 nucleotides: TGTGCCAGTAGTATCTCGGGACTAGTAACAGATACGCAGTATTTT. This gives the protein CASSISGLVTDTQYF. The rearrangement joins TRBV19 to TRBJ2-3; TRBD2 matches 8 bases. The V segment lost 3 bases and the J segment 3 bases; nucleotides outside the gene matches: 5. The CDR3 length is 15 residues. Germline CDR1 is LNHDA and CDR2 is SQIVND (reference sequence). Looking up the rest from reference TRBV19 and TRBJ2-3 gives the full variable domain: DGGITQSPKYLFRKEGQNVTLSCEQNLNHDAMYWYRQDPGQGLRLIYYSQIVNDFQKGDIAEGYSVSREKKESFPLTVTSAQKNPTAFYLCASSISGLVTDTQYFGPGTRLTVL.

This rearrangement joins TRBV7-2 to TRBJ1-1; D remains unclear. The CDR3 extends over 13 amino acids. The germline V gene has CDR1 SGHTA and CDR2 FQGNSA. Trimming left V 6 bases short and J 0 bases short, with 8 bases between. The CDR3, as DNA: TGTGCCAGCAGGGAGGCGGTGAACACTGAAGCTTTCTTT. It codes for CASREAVNTEAFF.

This sequence joins TRBV18 and TRBJ1-6; D may be TRBD1 (6 bases). The ends were cut back, 4 bases at V and 7 bases at J, with 11 bases in the middle. Germline V gives CDR1 KGHSH, CDR2 LQKENI. The CDR3 runs to 14 residues. The CDR3, as DNA: TGTGCCAGCTCACTGGACAGTCCAAATTCACCCCTCCACTTT. This encodes CASSLDSPNSPLHF.

The rearrangement links TRBV4-2 to TRBJ1-5; no clear D. The CDR3 has 15 residues. V was pared by 0 bases and J by 3 bases, with 9 bases between. Germline lookup yields CDR1 LGHNA and CDR2 YNFKEQ. In DNA, the CDR3 is TGTGCCAGCAGCCAAGATCTAGTGCTCAATCAGCCCCAGCATTTT. This codes for CASSQDLVLNQPQHF.

The chain combines TRBV7-2 with TRBJ2-5, with D possibly being TRBD2 (5 bases). Germline CDR1 SGHTA, CDR2 FQGNSA. The CDR3 consists of 13 residues. V was cut by 5 bases and J by 2 bases, with 9 bases left in between. The CDR3 DNA follows: TGTGCCAGCAGCCGCGGGTTACAAGAGACCCAGTACTTC. This gives the protein CASSRGLQETQYF.

This chain joins TRBV10-3 and TRBJ1-2, with D possibly TRBD1 on 5 matching bases. Trimming took off 0 bases at V and 5 bases at J, with 7 bases between the two ends. CDR3 length: 13 amino acids. From germline, CDR1 is ENHRY and CDR2 SYGVKD. This CDR3 is CAISESGTYGYTF. The CDR3 coding sequence is TGTGCCATCAGTGAGTCCGGGACTTATGGCTACACCTTC.

The rearrangement links TRBV14 to TRBJ2-5; maybe TRBD2 (7 bases). The germline gives CDR1 SGHDN, CDR2 FVKESK. CDR3 size: 15 residues. V lost 3 bases, J lost 4 bases, and 15 bases lay in between. CDR3 in amino acids: CASSQGGAEVETQYF. The CDR3 DNA is TGTGCCAGCAGCCAGGGGGGGGCCGAAGTAGAGACCCAGTACTTC. The complete variable domain, with remaining parts taken from reference TRBV14 and TRBJ2-5, reads EAGVTQFPSHSVIEKGQTVTLRCDPISGHDNLYWYRRVMGKEIKFLLHFVKESKQDESGMPNNRFLAERTGGTYSTLKVQPAELEDSGVYFCASSQGGAEVETQYFGPGTRLLVL.

This sequence joins TRBV5-1 and TRBJ1-2; D is unclear. The CDR3 length is 14 residues. Trimming shortened V by 5 bases and J by 4 bases, and 15 bases separated the two germline ends. Germline V CDR1 and CDR2: SGHRS, YFSETQ. CDR3 residues: CASRTRGSSYGYTF. As DNA, the CDR3 is TGCGCCAGCAGGACCCGGGGAAGTTCCTATGGCTACACCTTC. Full variable domain (outside the CDR3, taken from reference TRBV5-1 and TRBJ1-2): KAGVTQTPRYLIKTRGQQVTLSCSPISGHRSVSWYQQTPGQGLQFLFEYFSETQRNKGNFPGRFSGRQFSNSRSEMNVSTLELGDSALYLCASRTRGSSYGYTFGSGTRLTVV.

CDR3: CASSAWVGSGNTIYF. CDR3 coding DNA: TGTGCCAGCAGCGCATGGGTAGGCTCTGGAAACACCATATATTTT. The rearrangement links TRBV9 to TRBJ1-3; no clear D. From germline, CDR1 is SGDLS and CDR2 YYNGEE. This CDR3 spans 15 amino acids. V was pared by 3 bases and J by 0 bases, with 10 bases between. Based on the CDR3 plus reference TRBV9 and TRBJ1-3, the full variable domain is DSGVTQTPKHLITATGQRVTLRCSPRSGDLSVYWYQQSLDQGLQFLIQYYNGEERAKGNILERFSAQQFPDLHSELNLSSLELGDSALYFCASSAWVGSGNTIYFGEGSWLTVV.

The rearrangement joins TRBV20-1 to TRBJ1-1; D call uncertain. CDR3 length equals 13 residues. Germline V gene lookup returns CDR1 DFQATT and CDR2 SNEGSKA (reference sequence). The V gene lost 6 bases and the J gene lost 1 base, with 12 bases spanning the gap. In nucleotides, the CDR3 is TGCAGTGCGAGTGGCAAACCGAACACTGAAGCTTTCTTT. This translates into CSASGKPNTEAFF.

This sequence joins TRBV3-1 (or the pseudogene TRBV3-2) and TRBJ2-1; D perhaps matches TRBD2 (5 bases). The germline V and J ends were trimmed by 2 bases and 1 base, with 9 bases remaining between them. This CDR3 has 15 residues. Per germline, CDR1 LGHDT and CDR2 YNNKEL (reference sequence). CDR3 loop: CASSQQAVSYNEQFF. The CDR3 DNA reads as TGTGCCAGCAGCCAACAAGCGGTTTCCTACAATGAGCAGTTCTTC.

The CDR3 coding sequence is TGTGCCAGCAGCTTGAGGGCAGGGCCCCAAGAGACCCAGTACTTC. It specifies CASSLRAGPQETQYF. The chain employs TRBV5-4 and TRBJ2-5; tentatively, D is TRBD1 (5 bases). From germline, CDR1 is SGHNT and CDR2 YYREEE (reference sequence). The CDR3 length is 15 residues. V dropped 1 base and J dropped 1 base, with 11 bases sitting between them.

The rearrangement joins TRBV27 to TRBJ1-2; no clear D gene. Germline V gives CDR1 MNHEY, CDR2 SMNVEV (reference sequence). V was cut by 7 bases and J by 5 bases, with 23 bases left in between. The CDR3 has 16 residues. CDR3: CASTDLDEGAPYGYTF. The CDR3 region has the DNA TGTGCCAGCACCGATTTGGATGAGGGTGCCCCATATGGCTACACCTTC.

This sequence joins TRBV30 and TRBJ1-2; D is ambiguous. Trimming left V 0 bases short and J 5 bases short, with 13 bases between. CDR1 and CDR2 (germline): GTSNPN, SVGIG (reference sequence). The CDR3 length is 14 residues. The CDR3 DNA is TGTGCCTGGAGTGTAAAGGGTCAAATATATGGCTACACCTTC. Residues: CAWSVKGQIYGYTF.